The present T cell receptor (beta chain) was sequenced within a study of Graves' ophthalmopathy and Graves' hyperthyroidism. Study outcomes and limitations: Most expanded clonotypes in thyroid above 0.001 frequency also showed up in blood.

This clonotype appeared many times. Its antigen is currently unknown. The V gene lost 7 bases and the J gene lost 6 bases, with 9 bases spanning the gap. This CDR3 is 11 amino acids long. CDR1 and CDR2 from the germline V gene are MNHEY and SVGAGI. The sequenced template was RNA, covering the TCR beta CDR3 region. Investigators did first-round RT-PCR with HTBI primers, then second-round multiplex PCR. TCRdb independently ran MiXCR on the multiplex PCR reads; one entry per CDR3 protein. This table holds about 220,000 distinct CDR3 sequences, roughly a fifth found once. If patients had other autoimmune diseases, uncontrolled infections, pregnancy or lactation, they were excluded.

V and J are TRBV6-5 and TRBJ1-2; D remains unclear. This TCR derives from a woman aged 45-59 years with Graves' ophthalmopathy. Material: peripheral blood. CDR3 amino acids: CASTMQDGYTF. Written as DNA, the CDR3 is TGTGCCAGCACGATGCAGGATGGCTACACCTTC.